The 29 T cell receptor beta chains in this list originate from one sample, sequenced in a study of blood T cell repertoires in COVID-19. TCRdb's copy holds only in-frame clones and misses some; the assay was immunoSEQ multiplex PCR. The sample contains some 180,000 clones, 81% of which appear only once. Input material: peripheral blood. These TCRs come from a woman older than 75 with COVID-19, enrolled during active disease.

The rearrangement uses TRBV9 and TRBJ2-1; TRBD2 agrees at 16 bases. This CDR3 region has 14 residues. Germline V gives CDR1 SGDLS, CDR2 YYNGEE. V shed 4 bases, J shed 15 bases, and the junction held 7 bases outside the gene matches. The CDR3 loop reads CASSPGTSGGAPFF. The CDR3 DNA follows: TGTGCCAGCAGCCCGGGGACTAGCGGGGGGGCTCCGTTCTTC.

The V call is TRBV10-1, the J call TRBJ1-4, with TRBD1 identical over 7 bases. The CDR3 runs 14 residues. Germline CDR1 and CDR2: WNHNN and SYGVQD (reference sequence). V shed 6 bases, J shed 6 bases, and the junction held 7 bases outside the gene matches. The CDR3 sequence: CASRIFTGDEKLFF. As DNA, the CDR3 is TGCGCCAGCAGGATTTTCACAGGGGATGAAAAACTGTTTTTT.

The chain joins TRBV15 to TRBJ1-2; 7 bases map to TRBD1. The CDR3 extends over 16 amino acids. V trimming: 0 bases; J trimming: 4 bases; junction bases outside the gene matches: 8. Germline CDR1 LNHNV, CDR2 YYDKDF (reference sequence). CDR3 sequence: CATSRDPTGRIYGYTF. The DNA of the CDR3 is TGTGCCACCAGCAGAGACCCGACAGGGAGGATCTATGGCTACACCTTC.

This chain joins TRBV27 and TRBJ2-2, with D possibly TRBD1 on 6 matching bases. Germline assignment: CDR1 MNHEY and CDR2 SMNVEV (reference sequence). CDR3 size: 14 residues. Trimming cost V 4 bases and J 5 bases, with 11 bases left between them. For the CDR3, the DNA is TGTGCCAGCAGTTGGGGGCGCGAAACCGGGGAGCTGTTTTTT. Amino acids: CASSWGRETGELFF.

This rearrangement joins TRBV6-1 to TRBJ1-2; 10 bases align to TRBD1. This CDR3 comprises 14 residues. CDR1 is MNHNS, CDR2 SASEGT, per germline. V trimming: 2 bases; J trimming: 4 bases; junction bases outside the gene matches: 1. DNA of the CDR3: TGTGCCAGCAGTGAAAGGACAGGGGGCTATGGCTACACCTTC. Its translation is CASSERTGGYGYTF.

V is TRBV30 and J is TRBJ2-3; 13 bases fit TRBD2. CDR1 and CDR2 from the germline V gene are GTSNPN and SVGIG (reference sequence). With V trimmed by 7 bases and J by 6 bases, 13 bases remained unmatched. The CDR3 covers 16 residues. The CDR3: CASKAGTSGDPDTQYF. For the CDR3, the DNA is TGTGCCTCAAAAGCGGGGACTAGCGGGGACCCCGATACGCAGTATTTT.

The V and J genes are TRBV5-1 and TRBJ2-3, with D possibly matching TRBD2 (6 bases). The ends were cut back, 4 bases at V and 2 bases at J, with 14 bases in the middle. Germline V gene sequence: CDR1 SGHRS, CDR2 YFSETQ. The CDR3 length is 15 residues. CDR3 coding DNA: TGCGCCAGCAGCACTACGGGACTTAACACAGATACGCAGTATTTT. Its translation is CASSTTGLNTDTQYF. The full variable domain, with the rest looked up from reference TRBV5-1 and TRBJ2-3, is KAGVTQTPRYLIKTRGQQVTLSCSPISGHRSVSWYQQTPGQGLQFLFEYFSETQRNKGNFPGRFSGRQFSNSRSEMNVSTLELGDSALYLCASSTTGLNTDTQYFGPGTRLTVL.

This clone was counted a few times. The gene calls are TRBV4-2 and TRBJ2-7, with D possibly TRBD2 on 5 matching bases. CDR1 and CDR2 from the germline V gene are LGHNA and YNFKEQ. The CDR3 sequence is 13 residues long. The V end was cut by 0 bases, the J end by 7 bases, with 10 bases between. The CDR3 DNA follows: TGTGCCAGCAGCCAAGAGGAGGAGAGGGAGCAGTACTTC. This gives the protein CASSQEEEREQYF.

The chain joins TRBV29-1 to TRBJ1-1; D unclear. This CDR3 has 11 residues. The germline V gene encodes CDR1 SQVTM and CDR2 ANQGSEA. With 6 bases removed from V and 4 bases from J, the gap between germline ends came to 9 bases. CDR3 in amino acids: CSVLSVTEAFF. For the CDR3, the DNA is TGCAGCGTCCTCAGTGTCACTGAAGCTTTCTTT.

The gene calls are TRBV6-2 or TRBV6-3 and TRBJ1-4; TRBD1 aligns across 9 bases. The length of the CDR3 is 16 residues. The junction had 9 bases not matched to a gene; V was cut back by 5 bases and J by 5 bases. The germline gives CDR1 MNHEY, CDR2 SVGEGT. For the CDR3, the DNA is TGTGCCAGCAGTGGCCGGGACAGGGACCGGAATGAAAAACTGTTTTTT. This codes for CASSGRDRDRNEKLFF.

This rearrangement joins TRBV29-1 to TRBJ2-1; D is undetermined. Trimming removed 4 bases at V and 4 bases at J, with 17 bases between. Looked up from germline, CDR1 is SQVTM and CDR2 is ANQGSEA. This CDR3 contains 15 residues. In DNA, the CDR3 is TGCAGCGTTGTCAGTGACGGTAGACATTACAATGAGCAGTTCTTC. Residues: CSVVSDGRHYNEQFF.

The table lists this clone with a count of one. The genes are TRBV15 and TRBJ1-4; D unclear. Germline values: CDR1 LNHNV, CDR2 YYDKDF (reference sequence). V lost 0 bases, J lost 4 bases, and 9 bases lay in between. CDR3 length equals 15 residues. The CDR3 DNA follows: TGTGCCACCAGCAGAGATTGGTCACATAATGAAAAACTGTTTTTT. This encodes CATSRDWSHNEKLFF.

This chain connects TRBV29-1 to TRBJ2-3; TRBD2 matches 8 bases. Germline CDR1 reads SQVTM; CDR2 reads ANQGSEA. V was clipped by 7 bases and J by 7 bases; unmatched bases: 10. The CDR3 is made up of 13 amino acids. CDR3 residues: CSARTSSRNTQYF. CDR3 bases: TGCAGCGCAAGGACTAGCTCAAGGAATACGCAGTATTTT.

The gene calls are TRBV18 and TRBJ1-1; unclear D gene. V lost 4 bases and J lost 1, with 7 bases in between. The CDR3 contains 13 residues. Germline CDR1 and CDR2: KGHSH and LQKENI. The CDR3 is CASSLNKNTEAFF. The CDR3 DNA reads TGTGCCAGCTCACTTAACAAGAACACTGAAGCTTTCTTT. Full variable domain (outside the CDR3, taken from reference TRBV18 and TRBJ1-1): NAGVMQNPRHLVRRRGQEARLRCSPMKGHSHVYWYRQLPEEGLKFMVYLQKENIIDESGMPKERFSAEFPKEGPSILRIQQVVRGDSAAYFCASSLNKNTEAFFGQGTRLTVV.

The rearrangement uses TRBV6-5 and TRBJ2-1; no reliable D call. Germline V gene data show CDR1 as MNHEY and CDR2 as SVGAGI. V was shortened by 0 bases and J by 6 bases, with 6 bases between the two germline ends. The CDR3 has 13 amino acids. CDR3 coding DNA: TGTGCCAGCAGTTACTCGCCAGTCAATGAGCAGTTCTTC. This sequence encodes CASSYSPVNEQFF.

CDR3 protein: CATSEPTGTGRSAGELFF. CDR3 DNA sequence: TGTGCCACCAGTGAACCCACCGGGACAGGGCGTTCGGCCGGGGAGCTGTTTTTT. This chain joins TRBV24-1 and TRBJ2-2; 9 bases agree with TRBD1. From germline, CDR1 is KGHDR and CDR2 SFDVKD. The V and J ends lost 4 bases and 6 bases, in that order; junction bases with no gene match: 14. The CDR3 extends over 18 amino acids.

The rearrangement links TRBV5-4 to TRBJ2-1, with D possibly TRBD2 on 6 matching bases. The V gene's germline CDR1 is SGHNT and CDR2 YYREEE (reference sequence). Trimming cost V 5 bases and J 0 bases, with 9 bases left between them. This CDR3 contains 14 residues. The CDR3 reads CASRPAGSYNEQFF. CDR3 in DNA: TGTGCCAGCAGGCCAGCGGGCTCCTACAATGAGCAGTTCTTC.

V gene TRBV5-4 combines with J gene TRBJ2-1; D gene unclear. V was cut by 0 bases and J by 0 bases, with 10 bases left in between. The V gene's germline CDR1 is SGHNT and CDR2 YYREEE (reference sequence). This CDR3 contains 16 residues. The DNA of the CDR3 is TGTGCCAGCAGCTTGGATCAATCTACCTCCTACAATGAGCAGTTCTTC. Its protein product is CASSLDQSTSYNEQFF. Looking up the rest from reference TRBV5-4 and TRBJ2-1 gives the full variable domain: ETGVTQSPTHLIKTRGQQVTLRCSSQSGHNTVSWYQQALGQGPQFIFQYYREEENGRGNFPPRFSGLQFPNYSSELNVNALELDDSALYLCASSLDQSTSYNEQFFGPGTRLTVL.

The V call is TRBV11-1, the J call TRBJ1-2, with D possibly being TRBD1 (6 bases). CDR1 is SGHAT, CDR2 FQDESV, per germline (reference sequence). The V end lost 8 bases, the J end lost 3 bases, and 13 bases lay between the germline ends. This CDR3 has 13 residues. The CDR3 DNA sequence: TGTGCCAGCCGGGGTCAGGGGCACTATGGCTACACCTTC. Its translation is CASRGQGHYGYTF.

This chain connects TRBV19 to TRBJ1-2, with 8 bases matching TRBD1. This CDR3 spans 14 amino acids. Per the germline V gene, CDR1 is LNHDA and CDR2 is SQIVND (reference sequence). V shed 8 bases and J 8 bases; nucleotides not matched to a gene: 13. The CDR3 is CASSPQTGVRGYTF. DNA for the CDR3: TGTGCCAGTTCTCCCCAGACAGGGGTAAGAGGCTACACCTTC. Based on the CDR3 plus reference TRBV19 and TRBJ1-2, the full variable domain is DGGITQSPKYLFRKEGQNVTLSCEQNLNHDAMYWYRQDPGQGLRLIYYSQIVNDFQKGDIAEGYSVSREKKESFPLTVTSAQKNPTAFYLCASSPQTGVRGYTFGSGTRLTVV.

This chain joins TRBV7-8 and TRBJ2-3, with TRBD2 matching 14 bases. CDR3 length equals 16 residues. Germline CDR1 reads SGHVS; CDR2 reads FQNEAQ. V lost 5 bases to trimming and J lost 7 bases; unmatched junction nucleotides: 8. The CDR3 nucleotides are TGTGCCAGCAGCCTTGGGACTAGCGGGAGTTTTAATACGCAGTATTTT. This encodes CASSLGTSGSFNTQYF. The variable domain in full, completed from reference TRBV7-8 and TRBJ2-3, reads GAGVSQSPRYKVAKRGQDVALRCDPISGHVSLFWYQQALGQGPEFLTYFQNEAQLDKSGLPSDRFFAERPEGSVSTLKIQRTQQEDSAVYLCASSLGTSGSFNTQYFGPGTRLTVL.

DNA for the CDR3: TGTGCCAGCAGTTTTGTTTATAGCAATCAGCCCCAGCATTTT. This encodes CASSFVYSNQPQHF. The rearrangement links TRBV28 to TRBJ1-5; no reliable D call. The CDR3 contains 14 residues. The V end lost 3 bases, the J end lost 0 bases, and 6 bases lay between the germline ends. Germline V lookup: CDR1 MDHEN, CDR2 SYDVKM. The whole variable domain, remainder taken from reference TRBV28 and TRBJ1-5, is DVKVTQSSRYLVKRTGEKVFLECVQDMDHENMFWYRQDPGLGLRLIYFSYDVKMKEKGDIPEGYSVSREKKERFSLILESASTNQTSMYLCASSFVYSNQPQHFGDGTRLSIL.

V gene TRBV19 combines with J gene TRBJ1-5; 9 nucleotides match TRBD1. Losses at the gene ends were 5 bases for V and 7 bases for J; bases not matched to a gene: 3. This CDR3 contains 13 residues. Germline V gives CDR1 LNHDA, CDR2 SQIVND (reference sequence). The CDR3 sequence: CASSPTGGQPQHF. The CDR3 DNA reads TGTGCCAGTAGTCCGACAGGGGGACAGCCCCAGCATTTT.

The V gene is TRBV7-3, the J gene TRBJ2-2; TRBD2 is a possible D gene (6 bases). The length of the CDR3 is 13 residues. Trimming removed 5 bases at V and 7 bases at J, with 11 bases between. Germline V lookup: CDR1 SGHTA, CDR2 FQGTGA. The CDR3 protein is CASSRTKNGELFF. CDR3 in DNA: TGTGCCAGCAGCCGGACTAAAAACGGGGAGCTGTTTTTT.

The V call is TRBV28, the J call TRBJ2-7; TRBD1 matches 9 bases. J gave up 3 bases and V 6 bases, and 6 bases lay outside the gene matches. CDR1 is MDHEN and CDR2 is SYDVKM in the germline V gene. The CDR3 contains 14 residues. The CDR3 loop reads CASRTGGEVYEQYF. The CDR3 nucleotides read TGTGCCAGCAGGACAGGGGGGGAAGTCTACGAGCAGTACTTC.

The chain employs TRBV5-8 and TRBJ1-6; D is unresolved. Looked up from germline, CDR1 is SGHTS and CDR2 is YDEGEE. CDR3 size: 17 residues. V shed 1 base and J shed 10 bases, with 21 bases lying between them. The CDR3 sequence is CASSLFGGRGSLSPLHF. Here the CDR3 DNA reads TGTGCCAGCAGCTTGTTCGGCGGCCGGGGTTCGTTATCACCCCTCCACTTT.

The chain combines TRBV10-3 with TRBJ2-3, with a tentative D call TRBD2 (6 bases). This CDR3 is built from 18 residues. Germline CDR1 is ENHRY and CDR2 is SYGVKD. Trimming took off 0 bases at V and 0 bases at J, with 16 bases between the two ends. The CDR3 coding sequence is TGTGCCATCAGTGAGTCTCCCGGGGTCGGGACTAGCACAGATACGCAGTATTTT. Protein: CAISESPGVGTSTDTQYF.

The chain combines TRBV25-1 with TRBJ1-2; D gene unclear. Germline V gene data show CDR1 as MGHDK and CDR2 as SYGVNS. The V end lost 5 bases, the J end lost 11 bases, and 24 bases lay between the germline ends. CDR3 length: 15 residues. The CDR3 nucleotides read TGTGCCAGCAGTTTACCTTCCGGGAGTTCTAGGGCTTACACCTTC. Translation gives CASSLPSGSSRAYTF.

V usage is TRBV2 and J usage is TRBJ1-1, with 9 bases matching TRBD1. The CDR3 is made up of 16 amino acids. CDR1 is SNHLY and CDR2 is FYNNEI in the germline V gene. The ends lost 6 bases at V and 4 bases at J; junction bases unmatched: 12. The CDR3 reads CASRSWDRVIGTEAFF. CDR3 sequence (DNA): TGTGCCAGCAGATCTTGGGACAGGGTTATAGGCACTGAAGCTTTCTTT.